Listed below are T cell receptor beta chains from one sample, sequenced in a study of T cell responses to AZD1222 COVID-19 vaccine. The method was immunoSEQ multiplex PCR; TCRdb's version includes in-frame clones alone and lacks a portion of them. The table records some 150,000 clones, approximately 88% of them present only once. The sample in question was peripheral blood, obtained 28 days after the second AZD1222 dose. The origin of the receptors is an adult who received the AZD1222 COVID-19 vaccine. CDR3s include the opening cysteine and the closing phenylalanine or tryptophan. A D gene is named only where the DNA matches it firmly. Not every row has a clone size; where given, it reads once, few, many or a size class.

clone_size j_call v_call d_call cdr3_nt cdr3_aa
- TRBJ2-1 TRBV7-2 - TGTGCCAGCAGCTTAGGGGGGCACAATGAGCAGTTCTTC CASSLGGHNEQFF
- TRBJ1-5 TRBV6-5 TRBD1 TGTGCCAGCAGTTACTCGATTCCGACAGGGCTCCAGCCCCAGCATTTT CASSYSIPTGLQPQHF
- TRBJ1-5 TRBV5-1 - TGCGCCAGCAGCTTGGCCGGTAGCGACCAGCCCCAGCATTTT CASSLAGSDQPQHF
- TRBJ1-1 TRBV30 - TGTGCCTGGAGTGCGACAGGTGCGAGGCGGACTGAAGCTTTCTTT CAWSATGARRTEAFF
- TRBJ1-6 TRBV18 - TGTGCCAGCTCACCGGGGACACCCCCCCGTTCCCTCCACTTT CASSPGTPPRSLHF
once TRBJ2-7 TRBV29-1 - TGCAGCGTTGAGTTTGCCAACTCCTACGAGCAGTACTTC CSVEFANSYEQYF
- TRBJ1-2 TRBV5-4 - TGTGCCAGCAGCTTGGGCGACCAACAGGGATTCTATGGCTACACCTTC CASSLGDQQGFYGYTF
- TRBJ1-5 TRBV4-2 - TGTGCCAGCAGCCAAGACCCTGACAATCAGCCCCAGCATTTT CASSQDPDNQPQHF
- TRBJ1-3 TRBV5-1 - TGCGCCAGCAGCACCTCACCCAACTCTGGAAACACCATATATTTT CASSTSPNSGNTIYF
- TRBJ2-7 TRBV18 - TGTGCCAGCTCACCACGCCGGGACGGGGACGAGCAGTACTTC CASSPRRDGDEQYF
- TRBJ1-1 TRBV4-1 - TGCGCCAGCAGCCAAGAACGGAGATTAGGTATAGGGGGGAACACTGAAGCTTTCTTT CASSQERRLGIGGNTEAFF
- TRBJ1-2 TRBV29-1 - TGCAGCGTTGAAGAACCCCCTGACAAATCCTATGGCTACACCTTC CSVEEPPDKSYGYTF
- TRBJ2-7 TRBV5-1 - TGCGCCAGCAGTCTATCGCGCTACGAGCAGTACTTC CASSLSRYEQYF
- TRBJ1-6 TRBV19 - TGTGCCAGTAGTCTTCTAAGGGGGTCTAATTCACCCCTCCACTTT CASSLLRGSNSPLHF
few TRBJ1-1 TRBV9 TRBD1 TGTGCCAGCAGCCCCGCCGGGACAGGGGGTCCCCCTGGGGCTTTCTTT CASSPAGTGGPPGAFF
- TRBJ2-5 TRBV29-1 - TGCAGCGTCGCTAGACAGAAACAAGAGACCCAGTACTTC CSVARQKQETQYF
- TRBJ1-1 TRBV3-1/TRBV3-2 TRBD1 TGTGCCAGCAGCCAAACAGCCCAGGGGGTAGCTTTCTTT CASSQTAQGVAFF
- TRBJ1-6 TRBV10-1 - TGCGCCAGCAAACGGGATACATATTCACCCCTCCACTTT CASKRDTYSPLHF
- TRBJ1-1 TRBV19 - TGTGCCAGTAGGTCCGGGGCCCCTGTTAGCACTGAAGCTTTCTTT CASRSGAPVSTEAFF
- TRBJ1-4 TRBV7-9 - TGTGCCAGCAGCTTAGGAGGGGAGGGTCAAGAAAAACTGTTTTTT CASSLGGEGQEKLFF
few TRBJ1-5 TRBV2 - TGTGCCAGCAGGTACAGGTTAAGCAATCAGCCCCAGCATTTT CASRYRLSNQPQHF
- TRBJ2-2 TRBV24-1 TRBD1 TGTGCCACCAGTGATCCGGGACAGGGGTTCACCGGGGAGCTGTTTTTT CATSDPGQGFTGELFF
- TRBJ1-5 TRBV29-1 - TGCAGCGTTGAAGTGGCGGGGGATCAGCCCCAGCATTTT CSVEVAGDQPQHF
- TRBJ2-2 TRBV2 - TGTGCCAGCATCAACAGGAACACCGGGGAGCTGTTTTTT CASINRNTGELFF